A selection of T cell receptor beta chains follows, all from one sample in a study of CD8 T cells in ankylosing spondylitis. TCRdb re-called the 5' RACE reads with MiXCR, one entry per CDR3 protein. The sample contains about 260,000 distinct CDR3 sequences, 20% of which appear only once. The sequencing sample was made of blood, either unsorted or a sorted T cell fraction (not recorded which). The source is a male donor with ankylosing spondylitis or in good health (not recorded which). Each CDR3 is given with its conserved first and last residue. Fields, in order: CDR3 protein, CDR3 DNA, CDR3 length, J gene, D gene, clone size, V gene. The D gene is left open where the match is weak. Expanded clones get a size class; other rows say once, few or many, or leave the size out.

CASSGGGTSGSYNEQFF	TGTGCCAGCAGTGGCGGTGGGACTAGCGGATCCTACAATGAGCAGTTCTTC	17	TRBJ2-1	TRBD2	many	TRBV2
CASSSKGETQYF	TGTGCCAGCAGCTCTAAAGGGGAGACCCAGTACTTC	12	TRBJ2-5	-	-	TRBV27
CASSSIGAGTDTQYF	TGTGCCAGCAGTTCAATCGGGGCCGGCACAGATACGCAGTATTTT	15	TRBJ2-3	-	few	TRBV12-3/TRBV12-4
CASSKTGASYNSPLHF	TGTGCCAGCTCAAAGACAGGGGCATCCTATAATTCACCCCTCCACTTT	16	TRBJ1-6	TRBD1	-	TRBV18
CSARDGAGRGNEQFF	TGCAGTGCTAGAGATGGGGCGGGACGCGGTAATGAGCAGTTCTTC	15	TRBJ2-1	-	-	TRBV20-1
CSVEDGLAENTGELFF	TGCAGCGTTGAAGATGGGCTAGCGGAGAACACCGGGGAGCTGTTTTTT	16	TRBJ2-2	TRBD2	-	TRBV29-1
CASSEYDSSGNTIYF	TGTGCCAGCAGTGAATACGACAGCTCTGGAAACACCATATATTTT	15	TRBJ1-3	-	-	TRBV6-1
CASSTTAGRNTEAFF	TGTGCCAGCAGTACAACAGCAGGGAGGAACACTGAAGCTTTCTTT	15	TRBJ1-1	-	few	TRBV12-3/TRBV12-4
CASSSGGPHQTQYF	TGCGCCAGCAGCTCCGGGGGGCCACATCAAACGCAGTATTTT	14	TRBJ2-3	-	few	TRBV5-1
CASSGGPANTGELFF	TGTGCCAGCAGTGGGGGGCCCGCGAACACCGGGGAGCTGTTTTTT	15	TRBJ2-2	-	-	TRBV28
CASSEAAPPLHF	TGTGCCAGCAGTGAAGCTGCCCCACCCCTCCACTTT	12	TRBJ1-6	-	-	TRBV6-1
CASSQDRDYGYTF	TGTGCCAGCAGCCAGGACAGGGACTATGGCTACACCTTC	13	TRBJ1-2	TRBD1	few	TRBV12-3/TRBV12-4
CASSLAGEDIQYF	TGTGCCAGCAGTTTGGCGGGAGAAGACATTCAGTACTTC	13	TRBJ2-4	TRBD2	few	TRBV28
CSACRGQLAKNIQYF	TGCAGTGCATGTAGAGGTCAGCTAGCCAAAAACATTCAGTACTTC	15	TRBJ2-4	-	-	TRBV20-1
CASSLNRVGYGYTF	TGTGCCAGCAGTTTAAACAGGGTAGGCTATGGCTACACCTTC	14	TRBJ1-2	-	-	TRBV28
CSVGRGYNGQFF	TGCAGCGTTGGGCGCGGGTACAATGGGCAGTTCTTC	12	TRBJ2-1	-	-	TRBV29-1
CASSDPLTDSNQPQHF	TGTGCCAGCAGTGATCCCCTTACGGATAGCAATCAGCCCCAGCATTTT	16	TRBJ1-5	-	few	TRBV6-1
CASSPTGQGATDTQYF	TGCGCCAGCAGCCCTACGGGACAGGGGGCCACAGATACGCAGTATTTT	16	TRBJ2-3	TRBD1	few	TRBV5-1
CSVGGAGQPQHF	TGCAGCGTTGGGGGGGCAGGACAGCCCCAGCATTTT	12	TRBJ1-5	-	many	TRBV29-1
CASSDSGGSYDEQFF	TGTGCCAGCAGTGACTCTGGTGGTTCGTACGATGAGCAGTTCTTC	15	TRBJ2-1	-	-	TRBV6-4
CASSTTGEKLFF	TGTGCCAGCAGTACCACCGGGGAAAAACTGTTTTTT	12	TRBJ1-4	-	few	TRBV28
CASSWVGAGPSSGANVLTF	TGTGCCAGCAGCTGGGTTGGTGCGGGCCCCAGCTCTGGGGCCAACGTCCTGACTTTC	19	TRBJ2-6	-	few	TRBV2
CASSSFVTASKNEQFF	TGCGCCAGCAGCTCATTTGTCACGGCTAGCAAGAATGAGCAGTTCTTC	16	TRBJ2-1	-	few	TRBV5-1
CASSTGLGNEQFF	TGTGCCAGCAGCACCGGACTAGGGAATGAGCAGTTCTTC	13	TRBJ2-1	TRBD2	few	TRBV5-5
CATKLRGTNEKLFF	TGTGCCACCAAACTTCGGGGAACTAATGAAAAACTGTTTTTT	14	TRBJ1-4	-	-	TRBV15
CASSAQGWNQPQHF	TGTGCCAGCAGTGCACAGGGGTGGAATCAGCCCCAGCATTTT	14	TRBJ1-5	TRBD1	-	TRBV6-1
CASSFRLGQETQYF	TGTGCCAGCAGCTTTAGACTCGGTCAAGAGACCCAGTACTTC	14	TRBJ2-5	-	few	TRBV7-7
CASLGAGRTDTQYF	TGTGCCAGCCTTGGGGCAGGGCGCACAGATACGCAGTATTTT	14	TRBJ2-3	-	-	TRBV12-3/TRBV12-4
CASSEASFNQPQHF	TGTGCCAGCAGTGAAGCTAGCTTCAATCAGCCCCAGCATTTT	14	TRBJ1-5	-	-	TRBV6-1
CASSLIGTGTDTQYF	TGTGCCAGCAGCCTAATCGGGACTGGCACAGATACGCAGTATTTT	15	TRBJ2-3	-	-	TRBV3-1
CASKPEVSLGLSEQFF	TGTGCCAGCAAACCGGAGGTATCGCTGGGCCTCAGTGAGCAGTTCTTC	16	TRBJ2-1	-	few	TRBV6-1
CAISAGALTEDQPQHF	TGTGCCATCAGTGCTGGAGCTCTGACAGAAGATCAGCCCCAGCATTTT	16	TRBJ1-5	-	-	TRBV10-3
CASHRTGGISTDTQYF	TGCGCCAGCCACCGAACTGGCGGTATTAGCACAGATACGCAGTATTTT	16	TRBJ2-3	-	-	TRBV5-1
CASSYRTGMDTQYF	TGTGCCAGCAGTTACCGGACCGGGATGGATACGCAGTATTTT	14	TRBJ2-3	-	few	TRBV6-5
CSASSTVARQETQYF	TGCAGTGCTAGCTCCACCGTGGCGAGACAAGAGACCCAGTACTTC	15	TRBJ2-5	-	-	TRBV20-1
CASSVVASVASTDTQYF	TGTGCCAGCAGCGTAGTGGCCAGCGTAGCTAGCACAGATACGCAGTATTTT	17	TRBJ2-3	-	few	TRBV9
CASSPKGAMDTQYF	TGTGCCAGCAGCCCCAAAGGCGCAATGGATACGCAGTATTTT	14	TRBJ2-3	-	-	TRBV7-9
CASKSGPQGPEAFF	TGTGCCAGCAAATCCGGGCCCCAGGGCCCTGAAGCTTTCTTT	14	TRBJ1-1	-	-	TRBV2
CASSLNPQGTGANVLTF	TGCGCCAGCAGCCTAAATCCACAGGGTACTGGGGCCAACGTCCTGACTTTC	17	TRBJ2-6	-	-	TRBV5-1
CASGLSSSPLHF	TGTGCCAGCGGGCTAAGCAGCTCACCCCTCCACTTT	12	TRBJ1-6	-	many	TRBV6-5
CSAPGRLNEKLFF	TGCAGTGCTCCGGGACGGTTGAATGAAAAACTGTTTTTT	13	TRBJ1-4	-	many	TRBV20-1
CASSISRGGGYNEQFF	TGCGCCAGCAGCATTAGCCGGGGGGGCGGATACAATGAGCAGTTCTTC	16	TRBJ2-1	TRBD2	-	TRBV5-1
CASSSQRGGRDEQFF	TGTGCCAGCAGTTCCCAGCGGGGGGGCCGGGATGAGCAGTTCTTC	15	TRBJ2-1	TRBD2	few	TRBV28
CAIRKQDSTDTQYF	TGTGCCATCAGGAAACAAGATAGCACAGATACGCAGTATTTT	14	TRBJ2-3	-	-	TRBV10-3
CSARVPGRPNNEQFF	TGCAGTGCTAGAGTTCCAGGGAGGCCGAACAATGAGCAGTTCTTC	15	TRBJ2-1	-	few	TRBV20-1
CATGDSQDSPLHF	TGTGCCACCGGGGACAGTCAGGATTCACCCCTCCACTTT	13	TRBJ1-6	TRBD1	many	TRBV6-1
CSARRGRESYNEQFF	TGCAGTGCCCGACGGGGTCGGGAAAGCTACAATGAGCAGTTCTTC	15	TRBJ2-1	-	many	TRBV20-1
CASTPGLQETQYF	TGTGCCAGCACCCCGGGACTTCAAGAGACCCAGTACTTC	13	TRBJ2-5	-	few	TRBV12-3/TRBV12-4
CSAPKGTGFINEQFF	TGCAGTGCCCCCAAAGGGACAGGGTTTATCAATGAGCAGTTCTTC	15	TRBJ2-1	TRBD1	-	TRBV20-1
CSARGTDNQPQHF	TGCAGTGCTAGAGGGACAGACAATCAGCCCCAGCATTTT	13	TRBJ1-5	-	-	TRBV20-1
CASSQDLRLAGVAPVQYF	TGTGCCAGCAGCCAAGATCTGCGACTAGCGGGGGTCGCCCCCGTCCAGTACTTC	18	TRBJ2-5	TRBD2	few	TRBV3-1
CSASQGGNTEAFF	TGCAGTGCATCTCAGGGGGGAAACACTGAAGCTTTCTTT	13	TRBJ1-1	TRBD1	-	TRBV20-1
CASSPSPGTEAFF	TGTGCCAGCAGCCCAAGCCCGGGGACTGAAGCTTTCTTT	13	TRBJ1-1	-	-	TRBV12-3/TRBV12-4
CSASLRGYDTDTQYF	TGCAGTGCTAGTTTACGGGGATACGACACAGATACGCAGTATTTT	15	TRBJ2-3	-	few	TRBV20-1